A selection of T cell receptor beta chains follows, all from one sample in a study of blood T cells in healthy people across ages. One entry per CDR3 protein results from TCRdb running MiXCR on the 5' RACE reads. The repertoire includes about 680,000 distinct CDR3 sequences, about 52% of them detected once, and roughly 30% sits in the top ten. Sequenced input: blood. These receptors all stem from a woman in her fifties or sixties in good health. Each CDR3 is given with its conserved first and last residue. D genes are given only for firm matches. Clone size, where shown, is once, few, many, or a class for clones that have expanded.

J | D | V | size | DNA | CDR3
TRBJ2-1 | TRBD2 | TRBV2 | - | TGTGCCAGCAGCCCAGCTAGCGGGAGGGGCAATGAGCAGTTCTTC | CASSPASGRGNEQFF
TRBJ1-5 | - | TRBV18 | - | TGTGCCAGCTCACCAAATCAGGTGACCAATCAGCCCCAGCATTTT | CASSPNQVTNQPQHF
TRBJ2-5 | TRBD1 | TRBV6-6 | few | TGTGCCAGCAGTCATACGGGACAGGGTAACCATGAGCAGTACTTC | CASSHTGQGNHEQYF
TRBJ2-1 | - | TRBV20-1 | few | TGCAGTGCTAGAGATCCTATAGCGAATTACAATGAGCAGTTCTTC | CSARDPIANYNEQFF
TRBJ2-3 | - | TRBV3-1 | few | TGTGCCAGCAGCCAATCCCGAGATACGCAGTATTTT | CASSQSRDTQYF
TRBJ2-3 | TRBD2 | TRBV29-1 | - | TGCAGCGTACGGACTAGCGGGATCGTTGCAGATACGCAGTATTTT | CSVRTSGIVADTQYF
TRBJ2-1 | - | TRBV27 | few | TGTGCCAGCAGTTTAGAGTTAGCGCGTTACAATGAGCAGTTCTTC | CASSLELARYNEQFF
TRBJ1-1 | - | TRBV20-1 | - | TGCAGTGCTAGAGGGGTCGATAGGGGGACCACTGAAGCTTTCTTT | CSARGVDRGTTEAFF
TRBJ2-5 | TRBD1 | TRBV7-3 | - | TGTGCCAGCAGCTCCGCAGGGGGAGCACAAGAGACCCAGTACTTC | CASSSAGGAQETQYF
TRBJ2-3 | - | TRBV6-5 | few | TGTGCCAGCAGAGGGGGTCTAGATACGCAGTATTTT | CASRGGLDTQYF
TRBJ2-7 | - | TRBV5-1 | few | TGCGCCAGCAGCTTGGGGCTAGACTACGAGCAGTACTTC | CASSLGLDYEQYF
TRBJ2-1 | TRBD2 | TRBV29-1 | many | TGCAGCGTTGTGCCCCCTAGCGGGAGTCGTGATGAGCAGTTCTTC | CSVVPPSGSRDEQFF
TRBJ2-1 | TRBD2 | TRBV30 | - | TGTGCCTGGAGTGTGAGCGGGAGACCCAGCTCCTACAATGAGCAGTTCTTC | CAWSVSGRPSSYNEQFF
TRBJ2-7 | - | TRBV6-6 | many | TGTGCCAGCAGTTACGGGACAAACTACGAGCAGTACTTC | CASSYGTNYEQYF
TRBJ1-2 | TRBD1 | TRBV6-2/TRBV6-3 | few | TGTGCCAGCAGTTCTTCAGGGACAGGGAGAGGCTACACCTTC | CASSSSGTGRGYTF
TRBJ2-7 | TRBD2 | TRBV2 | - | TGTGCCAGCCGTCCGACTAGCGCTGCGGGAGAGCAGTACTTC | CASRPTSAAGEQYF
TRBJ2-3 | - | TRBV30 | - | TGTGCCTGGACTCCCCAGCGGACCCGCACAGATACGCAGTATTTT | CAWTPQRTRTDTQYF
TRBJ1-5 | - | TRBV15 | - | TGTGCCACCAGCCCCCAGGGCGGCAAACTCGATCAGCCCCAGCATTTT | CATSPQGGKLDQPQHF
TRBJ2-7 | TRBD2 | TRBV20-1 | few | TGCAGTGCTAGAGATAGGGGACTAGCGGGAGACCACGAGCAGTACTTC | CSARDRGLAGDHEQYF
TRBJ1-4 | TRBD1 | TRBV9 | few | TGTGCCAGCAGCGTAGAAGACAGGGGTGGAGAAAAACTGTTTTTT | CASSVEDRGGEKLFF
TRBJ2-7 | - | TRBV6-2/TRBV6-3 | few | TGTGCCAGCAGTTATGAGGCGTCCGCCTACGAGCAGTACTTC | CASSYEASAYEQYF
TRBJ1-1 | TRBD1 | TRBV20-1 | - | TGCAGGGGACAGGGGGGCACTGAAGCTTTCTTT | CRGQGGTEAFF
TRBJ2-5 | - | TRBV7-2 | - | TGTGCCAGCAGCTTAGAGATGCGGAGGGAGACCCAGTACTTC | CASSLEMRRETQYF
TRBJ2-7 | TRBD2 | TRBV20-1 | - | TGCAGCTTACTAGCGGGAGGGCCCCACGAGCAGTACTTC | CSLLAGGPHEQYF
TRBJ2-6 | TRBD1 | TRBV29-1 | - | TGCAGCGTTGAACGGGGGACAGGAGGGGTCAACGTCCTGACTTTC | CSVERGTGGVNVLTF
TRBJ2-3 | - | TRBV2 | - | TGTGCCACTTGCCCGGAAAGGGGCACAGATACGCAGTATTTT | CATCPERGTDTQYF
TRBJ1-6 | TRBD1 | TRBV6-5 | - | TGTGCCAGCAGTTATTCCAATTCCGGGACAGGGTATTCACCCCTCCACTTT | CASSYSNSGTGYSPLHF
TRBJ2-3 | TRBD1 | TRBV20-1 | few | TGCAGTGCGAGGGACAGCCTCAGCACAGATACGCAGTATTTT | CSARDSLSTDTQYF
TRBJ1-4 | - | TRBV28 | - | TGTGCCAGCAGTTCCATCGGGGGCGGGATCGAAAAACTGTTTTTT | CASSSIGGGIEKLFF
TRBJ2-4 | TRBD2 | TRBV4-2 | - | TGTGCCAGCAGCCAAGACCCCGACCCAACGCCTAGCGGGAGAAACATTCAGTACTTC | CASSQDPDPTPSGRNIQYF
TRBJ1-1 | - | TRBV6-6 | - | TGTGCCAGCAACCCGACGGGTGGGGACACTGAAGCTTTCTTT | CASNPTGGDTEAFF
TRBJ2-3 | - | TRBV7-2 | - | TGTGCCAGCAGCCTATACACAGATGCGCAGTATTTT | CASSLYTDAQYF
TRBJ2-4 | - | TRBV27 | once | TGTGCCGGAAAGGAGGGGGGCAAAAACATTCAGTACTTC | CAGKEGGKNIQYF
TRBJ2-5 | TRBD1 | TRBV6-5 | - | TGTGCCAGCAGTTACTCCCGAACAGGGGTGGGCCAAGAGACCCAGTACTTC | CASSYSRTGVGQETQYF
TRBJ1-4 | TRBD1 | TRBV7-9 | - | TGTGCCAGCAGCCTCGATGGACAGGGGCACTTTGAAAAACTGTTTTTT | CASSLDGQGHFEKLFF
TRBJ1-6 | - | TRBV2 | - | TGTGCCAGCAGTGAACAGATCAATTCACCCCTCCACTTT | CASSEQINSPLHF
TRBJ2-3 | - | TRBV18 | once | TGTGCCAGCTCACCAGCCTTGCCAGGGACCGCAGATACGCAGTATTTT | CASSPALPGTADTQYF
TRBJ1-5 | - | TRBV4-3 | - | TGCGCCAGCAGCCAAGATGAGGCAGGGAATCAGCCCCAGCATTTT | CASSQDEAGNQPQHF
TRBJ2-1 | - | TRBV5-1 | - | TGCGCCAGCAGCTTGGAGGTCAGATACAATGAGCAGTTCTTC | CASSLEVRYNEQFF
TRBJ2-1 | - | TRBV21-1 | - | TGTGCCAGCAGCAACTGGCTAGCGGGAGTGAGGGGTGAGCAGTTCTTC | CASSNWLAGVRGEQFF
TRBJ2-7 | TRBD2 | TRBV11-1 | - | TGTGCCAGCAGCCTGGTTACTAGCGGGAGATTCGAGCAGTACTTC | CASSLVTSGRFEQYF